A selection of T cell receptor beta chains follows, all from one sample in a study of cytomegalovirus exposure and HLA in healthy donors. Sequencing used immunoSEQ multiplex PCR; TCRdb keeps in-frame clones, though not all of them. The table includes about 130,000 clones, 74% detected once. Specimen: PBMCs. These receptors were obtained from a woman aged 45-65 years in good health and CMV-seropositive. The CDR3 runs from the conserved cysteine through the conserved F or W. The order of the fields is J gene, V gene, clone size, D gene, CDR3 DNA, CDR3 protein. D genes are given only for firm matches. Clone size is not always given. Where it is, it says once, few, many or a class for expanded clones.

J gene: TRBJ1-5
V gene: TRBV7-2
clone size: -
D gene: TRBD1
CDR3 DNA: TGTGCCAGCAGCTTGGGTCCCAGGGGGGATCAGCCCCAGCATTTT
CDR3 protein: CASSLGPRGDQPQHF

J gene: TRBJ1-5
V gene: TRBV7-9
clone size: few
D gene: -
CDR3 DNA: TGTGCCAGCAGCTTAGGGCCTAGCAATCAGCCCCAGCATTTT
CDR3 protein: CASSLGPSNQPQHF

J gene: TRBJ1-1
V gene: TRBV29-1
clone size: -
D gene: -
CDR3 DNA: TGCAGCACAGGAATCATGAACACTGAAGCTTTCTTT
CDR3 protein: CSTGIMNTEAFF

J gene: TRBJ2-3
V gene: TRBV28
clone size: -
D gene: -
CDR3 DNA: TGTGCCAGCAGTTTAGTCCTCACAGATACGCAGTATTTT
CDR3 protein: CASSLVLTDTQYF

J gene: TRBJ1-4
V gene: TRBV6-6
clone size: -
D gene: TRBD1
CDR3 DNA: TGTGCCAGCGGACAGGGAAGTGAAAAACTGTTTTTT
CDR3 protein: CASGQGSEKLFF

J gene: TRBJ2-3
V gene: TRBV11-3
clone size: -
D gene: TRBD2
CDR3 DNA: TGTGCCAGCAGCTTTGGGGAGGGGACGACAGATACGCAGTATTTT
CDR3 protein: CASSFGEGTTDTQYF

J gene: TRBJ2-2
V gene: TRBV14
clone size: -
D gene: -
CDR3 DNA: TGTGCCAGCAGCTCGGGGGCCGGGGAGCTGTTTTTT
CDR3 protein: CASSSGAGELFF

J gene: TRBJ2-2
V gene: TRBV5-4
clone size: -
D gene: TRBD2
CDR3 DNA: TGTGCCAGCAGCTACGGGACTAGCGGGACCGGGGAGCTGTTTTTT
CDR3 protein: CASSYGTSGTGELFF

J gene: TRBJ1-2
V gene: TRBV5-8
clone size: -
D gene: TRBD1
CDR3 DNA: TGTGCCAGCAGCCGGACAGGGACTAATGGCTACACCTTC
CDR3 protein: CASSRTGTNGYTF

J gene: TRBJ2-1
V gene: TRBV18
clone size: -
D gene: TRBD2
CDR3 DNA: TGTGCCAGCTCACTGGCTAGCGGCTCTTTGAATGAGCAGTTCTTC
CDR3 protein: CASSLASGSLNEQFF

J gene: TRBJ2-4
V gene: TRBV5-1
clone size: -
D gene: -
CDR3 DNA: TGCGCCAGCAGCTTAGGGTCAGCCGGGGGCATTCAGTACTTC
CDR3 protein: CASSLGSAGGIQYF

J gene: TRBJ1-1
V gene: TRBV7-2
clone size: -
D gene: -
CDR3 DNA: TGTGCCAGCATTGGAGTCGGGTCGGTGGCTTTCTTT
CDR3 protein: CASIGVGSVAFF

J gene: TRBJ2-1
V gene: TRBV25-1
clone size: once
D gene: -
CDR3 DNA: TGTGCCTGCAGTGGCGGGGGCCCGAGCTCCTACAATGAGCAGTTCTTC
CDR3 protein: CACSGGGPSSYNEQFF

J gene: TRBJ1-4
V gene: TRBV19
clone size: -
D gene: -
CDR3 DNA: TGTGCCAGTAGTATAGGAGGGAAGCAGGAAAAACTGTTTTTT
CDR3 protein: CASSIGGKQEKLFF

J gene: TRBJ2-1
V gene: TRBV13
clone size: -
D gene: -
CDR3 DNA: TGTGCCAGCAGCCTCCTCCTAGCGCCAGAGCAGTTCTTC
CDR3 protein: CASSLLLAPEQFF

J gene: TRBJ1-5
V gene: TRBV6-1
clone size: -
D gene: -
CDR3 DNA: TGTGCCAGCAGTGATGGAAGGGGGTCTCAGCCCCAGCATTTT
CDR3 protein: CASSDGRGSQPQHF

J gene: TRBJ2-1
V gene: TRBV19
clone size: -
D gene: TRBD1
CDR3 DNA: TGTGCCAGTAGTCCCTGGGACAGGGACAATGAGCAGTTCTTC
CDR3 protein: CASSPWDRDNEQFF

J gene: TRBJ2-7
V gene: TRBV5-1
clone size: once
D gene: TRBD1
CDR3 DNA: TGCGCCAGCAGTAACTTAGTGGGACAGGGGGCGAACGAGCAGTACTTC
CDR3 protein: CASSNLVGQGANEQYF

J gene: TRBJ1-3
V gene: TRBV5-1
clone size: -
D gene: -
CDR3 DNA: TGCGCCAGCAGCTTGACCGGGGAAGGAAACACCATATATTTT
CDR3 protein: CASSLTGEGNTIYF

J gene: TRBJ1-2
V gene: TRBV7-2
clone size: -
D gene: -
CDR3 DNA: TGTGCCAGCAGCTCTACAGGGTACGGCTACACCTTC
CDR3 protein: CASSSTGYGYTF

J gene: TRBJ1-4
V gene: TRBV4-2
clone size: -
D gene: TRBD1
CDR3 DNA: TGTCCCAGCAGCCAGAGACAGGGCCGGGATGAAAAACTGTTTTTT
CDR3 protein: CPSSQRQGRDEKLFF

J gene: TRBJ2-2
V gene: TRBV7-2
clone size: once
D gene: -
CDR3 DNA: TGTGCCAGCAGCTTAGTCTACCCTCCCACCGGGGAGCTGTTTTTT
CDR3 protein: CASSLVYPPTGELFF

J gene: TRBJ1-1
V gene: TRBV5-1
clone size: -
D gene: -
CDR3 DNA: TGCGCCAGCAGCTTGCGATCCGCGGAGGGCACTGAAGCTTTCTTT
CDR3 protein: CASSLRSAEGTEAFF

J gene: TRBJ1-6
V gene: TRBV5-4
clone size: -
D gene: -
CDR3 DNA: TGTGCCAGCAGCCCAAGACAGAATTCACCCCTCCACTTT
CDR3 protein: CASSPRQNSPLHF

J gene: TRBJ1-4
V gene: TRBV6-6
clone size: -
D gene: -
CDR3 DNA: TGTGCCAGCAGTTTCCCCGGGACTGAACATGAAAAACTGTTTTTT
CDR3 protein: CASSFPGTEHEKLFF

J gene: TRBJ2-5
V gene: TRBV6-1
clone size: once
D gene: -
CDR3 DNA: TGTGCCAGCAGTCCGACTAGACAAGAGACCCAGTACTTC
CDR3 protein: CASSPTRQETQYF

J gene: TRBJ1-5
V gene: TRBV19
clone size: -
D gene: TRBD1
CDR3 DNA: TGTGCCAGTAGCCGACAGGGGGCCCAGGGGAGCAATCAGCCCCAGCATTTT
CDR3 protein: CASSRQGAQGSNQPQHF

J gene: TRBJ2-5
V gene: TRBV10-1
clone size: -
D gene: -
CDR3 DNA: TGCGCCAGCTCAGGCAGCGGACAAGAGACCCAGTACTTC
CDR3 protein: CASSGSGQETQYF